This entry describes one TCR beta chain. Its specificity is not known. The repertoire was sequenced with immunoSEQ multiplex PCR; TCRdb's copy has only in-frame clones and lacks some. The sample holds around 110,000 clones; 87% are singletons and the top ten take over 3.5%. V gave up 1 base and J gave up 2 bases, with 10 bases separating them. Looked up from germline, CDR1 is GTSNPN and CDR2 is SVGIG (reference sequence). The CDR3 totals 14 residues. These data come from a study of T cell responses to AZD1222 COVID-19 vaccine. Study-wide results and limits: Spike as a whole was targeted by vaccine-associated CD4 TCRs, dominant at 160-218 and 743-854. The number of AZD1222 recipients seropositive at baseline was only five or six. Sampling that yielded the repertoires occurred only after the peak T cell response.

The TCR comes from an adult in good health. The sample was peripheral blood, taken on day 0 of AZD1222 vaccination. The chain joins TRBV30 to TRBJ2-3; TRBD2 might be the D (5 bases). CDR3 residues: CAWSGLAPTDTQYF. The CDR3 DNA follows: TGTGCCTGGAGTGGGCTAGCTCCCACAGATACGCAGTATTTT. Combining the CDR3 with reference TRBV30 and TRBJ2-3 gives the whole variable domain SQTIHQWPATLVQPVGSPLSLECTVEGTSNPNLYWYRQAAGRGLQLLFYSVGIGQISSEVPQNLSASRPQDRQFILSSKKLLLSDSGFYLCAWSGLAPTDTQYFGPGTRLTVL.